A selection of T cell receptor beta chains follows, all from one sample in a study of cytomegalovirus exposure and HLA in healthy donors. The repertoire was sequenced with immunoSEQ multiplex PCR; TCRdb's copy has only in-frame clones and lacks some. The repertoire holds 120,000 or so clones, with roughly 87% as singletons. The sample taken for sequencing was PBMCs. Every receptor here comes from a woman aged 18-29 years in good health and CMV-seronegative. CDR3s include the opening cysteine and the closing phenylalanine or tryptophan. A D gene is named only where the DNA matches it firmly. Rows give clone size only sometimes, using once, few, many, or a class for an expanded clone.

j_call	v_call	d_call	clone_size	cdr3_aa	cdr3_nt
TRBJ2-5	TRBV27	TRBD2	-	CASSLSRASGGETQYF	TGTGCCAGCAGTTTATCCCGGGCCTCGGGAGGAGAGACCCAGTACTTC
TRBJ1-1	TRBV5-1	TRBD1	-	CASRPRQGATEAFF	TGCGCCAGCAGACCTAGACAGGGGGCCACTGAAGCTTTCTTT
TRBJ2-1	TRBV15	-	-	CATSRFLPGLPSYNEQFF	TGTGCCACCAGCAGATTCCTACCGGGACTTCCCTCCTACAATGAGCAGTTCTTC
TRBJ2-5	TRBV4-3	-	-	CASSQDSGTQYF	TGCGCCAGCAGCCAAGATAGCGGGACCCAGTACTTC
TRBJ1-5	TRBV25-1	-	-	CASSERGIVHNQPQHF	TGTGCCAGCAGTGAAAGGGGCATCGTCCACAATCAGCCCCAGCATTTT
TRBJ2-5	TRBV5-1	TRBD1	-	CASSSGTGGVETQYF	TGCGCCAGCAGCAGCGGGACAGGGGGCGTAGAGACCCAGTACTTC
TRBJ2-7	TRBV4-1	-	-	CASSHPGARRWEQYF	TGCGCCAGCAGCCACCCGGGAGCCAGGAGGTGGGAGCAGTACTTC
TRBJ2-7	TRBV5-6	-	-	CASSFLMGDEQYF	TGTGCCAGCAGCTTTCTTATGGGCGACGAGCAGTACTTC
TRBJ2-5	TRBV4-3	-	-	CASSQGTGYQETQYF	TGCGCCAGCAGCCAAGGGACGGGGTACCAAGAGACCCAGTACTTC
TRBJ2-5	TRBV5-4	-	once	CASSRELIETQYF	TGTGCCAGCAGCCGAGAACTTATCGAGACCCAGTACTTC
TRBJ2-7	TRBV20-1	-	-	CSASYQYEQYF	TGCAGTGCTAGTTACCAGTACGAGCAGTACTTC
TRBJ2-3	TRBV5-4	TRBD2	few	CASSPVAGVTDTQYF	TGTGCCAGCAGCCCCGTAGCGGGGGTCACAGATACGCAGTATTTT
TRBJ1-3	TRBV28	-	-	CATQPGGLPGNTIYF	TGTGCCACCCAACCCGGAGGGCTACCTGGAAACACCATATATTTT
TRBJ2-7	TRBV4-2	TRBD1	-	CASSHAIRRDRVLYEQYF	TGTGCCAGCAGCCACGCCATTCGGAGGGACAGGGTGTTGTACGAGCAGTACTTC
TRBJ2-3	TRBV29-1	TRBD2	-	CSAHDGGGATDTQYF	TGCAGCGCCCACGATGGCGGGGGGGCGACAGATACGCAGTATTTT
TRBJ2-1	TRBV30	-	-	CAWSELANEQFF	TGTGCCTGGAGTGAGCTTGCGAATGAGCAGTTCTTC
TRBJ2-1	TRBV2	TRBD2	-	CASSTSTRVGEQFF	TGTGCCAGCTCGACTAGCACGAGGGTGGGTGAGCAGTTCTTC
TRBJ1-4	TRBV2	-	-	CASSEREREKLFF	TGTGCCAGCAGTGAAAGGGAGAGGGAAAAACTGTTTTTT